Below, 21 T cell receptor beta chains from the same sample are listed, as sequenced in a study of blood T cell repertoires in COVID-19. Clones were read by immunoSEQ multiplex PCR, and TCRdb kept only the in-frame ones, dropping some. The sample comprises approximately 150,000 clones, 70% to 90% of which are singletons, and around 2% rests with the top ten. Sequencing was performed on peripheral blood. These receptors came from a man over 45 who had recovered from COVID-19.

The V gene is TRBV4-1, the J gene TRBJ1-5; D gene unclear. The CDR3 extends over 15 amino acids. Trimming took off 0 bases at V and 3 bases at J, with 9 bases between the two ends. Germline V lookup: CDR1 MGHRA, CDR2 YSYEKL. CDR3 region: CASSQEGLANQPQHF. In DNA form, the CDR3 reads TGCGCCAGCAGCCAAGAGGGCCTAGCCAATCAGCCCCAGCATTTT.

The gene calls are TRBV10-3 and TRBJ1-2; a weak D match, TRBD1 (5 bases). The CDR3 sequence is 12 residues long. The V and J ends lost 3 bases and 8 bases respectively, with 10 bases between them. Germline CDR1 is ENHRY and CDR2 is SYGVKD. Here the CDR3 reads CAISEDRGGYTF. The CDR3 DNA follows: TGTGCCATCAGTGAAGATAGGGGCGGCTACACCTTC.

The rearrangement uses TRBV4-2 and TRBJ2-1; the match to TRBD2 covers 12 bases. CDR3 size: 17 residues. Germline-derived CDR1 and CDR2 are LGHNA and YNFKEQ. Trimming removed 4 bases from V and 4 bases from J; junction bases left unmatched: 8. The CDR3 reads CASSLRLAGDQYNEQFF. The CDR3 DNA reads TGTGCCAGCAGCCTCCGACTAGCGGGGGACCAATACAATGAGCAGTTCTTC.

The chain has TRBV7-2 and TRBJ1-2; no clear D. The CDR3 has 19 residues. The ends were cut back, 5 bases at V and 6 bases at J, with 31 bases in the middle. Germline CDR1 and CDR2: SGHTA and FQGNSA. The CDR3 DNA reads TGTGCCAGCAGCCGGCGAACTTCCGGGCCATATGAGGGCCGGGATGGCTACACCTTC. Protein sequence: CASSRRTSGPYEGRDGYTF.

This sequence joins TRBV7-2 and TRBJ2-3, with 11 bases fitting TRBD2. The CDR3 consists of 17 residues. V dropped 4 bases and J dropped 0; count of bases not matched to a gene: 6. Germline V gene data show CDR1 as SGHTA and CDR2 as FQGNSA. In DNA form, the CDR3 reads TGTGCCAGCAGCTATGCTAGCGGGGGGATTAGCACAGATACGCAGTATTTT. Residues: CASSYASGGISTDTQYF.

V is TRBV27 and J is TRBJ2-5; possible D gene TRBD2, 5 bases. The V and J ends lost 2 bases and 3 bases respectively, with 16 bases between them. CDR3 length equals 16 residues. Per the germline V gene, CDR1 is MNHEY and CDR2 is SMNVEV (reference sequence). The CDR3 loop reads CASSLTGPSGEETQYF. The CDR3 DNA reads TGTGCCAGCAGTTTAACCGGGCCCTCCGGGGAAGAGACCCAGTACTTC.

Worth noting for this clone: Other DNA sequences from this sample encode an identical CDR3 as well. CDR3 DNA: TGTGCCAGCAGCGTAGTTCCAGGGAACACTGAAGCTTTCTTT. This codes for CASSVVPGNTEAFF. The chain carries TRBV9 and TRBJ1-1; D gene unclear. Germline values: CDR1 SGDLS, CDR2 YYNGEE. CDR3 length: 14 amino acids. The V gene lost 0 bases and the J gene lost 1 base, with 7 bases spanning the gap.

The chain recombines TRBV15 with TRBJ2-1, with D perhaps TRBD2 (6 bases). V dropped 4 bases and J dropped 7 bases, with 20 bases sitting between them. Germline loops: CDR1 LNHNV, CDR2 YYDKDF (reference sequence). The CDR3 is 16 residues long. The CDR3 sequence: CATSKGLSGPTNEQFF. The CDR3 DNA reads TGTGCCACCAGCAAAGGACTAAGCGGCCCCACTAATGAGCAGTTCTTC.

The genes are TRBV9 and TRBJ2-3; 9 bases agree with TRBD2. Looked up from germline, CDR1 is SGDLS and CDR2 is YYNGEE. V lost 4 bases to trimming and J lost 3 bases; unmatched junction nucleotides: 12. This CDR3 contains 17 residues. The CDR3 sequence is CASSPLQAGGSTDTQYF. CDR3 sequence (DNA): TGTGCCAGCAGCCCCTTACAGGCGGGAGGGAGTACAGATACGCAGTATTTT.

This chain uses TRBV5-1 with TRBJ2-1, with TRBD1 matching over 9 bases. With 4 bases clipped from V and 6 bases from J, the junction kept 8 bases outside the gene matches. This CDR3 contains 15 residues. Germline CDR1 SGHRS, CDR2 YFSETQ. The DNA of the CDR3 is TGCGCCAGCAGCCAAATTCGGGGACAGGGCAATGAGCAGTTCTTC. This translates into CASSQIRGQGNEQFF.

CDR3 residues: CASSQSGSTGELFF. In nucleotides, the CDR3 is TGTGCCAGCAGCCAATCAGGGTCCACCGGGGAGCTGTTTTTT. This chain connects TRBV3-1 (or the pseudogene TRBV3-2) to TRBJ2-2; TRBD1 might be the D (5 bases). CDR3 length equals 14 residues. Germline lookup yields CDR1 LGHDT and CDR2 YNNKEL (reference sequence). Trimming shortened V by 2 bases and J by 4 bases, and 8 bases separated the two germline ends.

V is TRBV4-3 and J is TRBJ2-2, with a possible D match to TRBD1 (6 bases). The V end was cut by 0 bases, the J end by 5 bases, with 19 bases between. The CDR3 runs to 18 residues. The germline V gene encodes CDR1 LGHNA and CDR2 YSLEER. The CDR3 here is CASSQDRGWGIDTGELFF. CDR3 coding DNA: TGCGCCAGCAGCCAAGATAGGGGGTGGGGTATCGATACCGGGGAGCTGTTTTTT.

This sequence joins TRBV28 and TRBJ2-3, with 8 positions matching TRBD2. The CDR3 is 14 amino acids. Germline loops: CDR1 MDHEN, CDR2 SYDVKM. After removal of 3 bases from V and 1 base from J, the junction contained 0 bases not matched to a gene. The DNA for the CDR3 is TGTGCCAGCAGTTTTAGCGGGGGCACAGATACGCAGTATTTT. It is translated as CASSFSGGTDTQYF.

The gene calls are TRBV3-1 (or the pseudogene TRBV3-2) and TRBJ1-3; 10 nucleotides agree with TRBD1. Germline V gene sequence: CDR1 LGHDT, CDR2 YNNKEL (reference sequence). The CDR3 extends over 16 amino acids. V lost 6 bases and J lost 4; bases outside the gene matches: 9. CDR3 sequence: CASSSRQGARGNTIYF. The CDR3 nucleotides are TGTGCCAGCAGTTCAAGACAGGGGGCGCGGGGAAACACCATATATTTT.

Note on this clone: The junction does not match germline at one end; this may be a read error. This chain connects TRBV28 to TRBJ2-7; 14 bases fit TRBD2. The CDR3 sequence is 14 residues long. Germline loops: CDR1 MDHEN, CDR2 SYDVKM. CDR3 amino acids: CASSLVLGTSGGNF. CDR3 sequence (DNA): TGTGCCAGCAGTTTAGTCTTAGGGACTAGCGGGGGAAACTTC.

V is TRBV7-6 and J is TRBJ1-3; a possible D gene is TRBD1 (6 bases). V lost 5 bases to trimming and J lost 0 bases, with 11 bases between them. This CDR3 has 15 residues. Germline CDR1 SGHVS, CDR2 FNYEAQ. Here the CDR3 reads CASSPGQISGNTIYF. For the CDR3, the DNA is TGTGCCAGCAGCCCGGGACAAATCTCTGGAAACACCATATATTTT.

This sequence joins TRBV7-9 and TRBJ1-2; 8 bases map to TRBD1. Germline V lookup: CDR1 SEHNR, CDR2 FQNEAQ (reference sequence). The CDR3 spans 13 residues. With 5 bases clipped from V and 6 bases from J, the junction kept 5 bases outside the gene matches. This chain's CDR3 is CASSPGGADGYTF. The CDR3 nucleotides read TGTGCCAGCAGCCCAGGGGGCGCGGATGGCTACACCTTC.

The chain carries TRBV18 and TRBJ1-5; D gene uncertain. CDR3 size: 14 residues. V was cut by 4 bases and J by 7 bases, with 14 bases left in between. Germline assignment: CDR1 KGHSH and CDR2 LQKENI. This CDR3 reads CASSRIREAQPQHF. The CDR3 DNA reads TGTGCCAGCTCACGAATACGAGAGGCCCAGCCCCAGCATTTT. Looking up the rest from reference TRBV18 and TRBJ1-5 gives the full variable domain: NAGVMQNPRHLVRRRGQEARLRCSPMKGHSHVYWYRQLPEEGLKFMVYLQKENIIDESGMPKERFSAEFPKEGPSILRIQQVVRGDSAAYFCASSRIREAQPQHFGDGTRLSIL.

The V call is TRBV6-5, the J call TRBJ1-2, with D tentatively TRBD1 (6 bases). V was shortened by 6 bases and J by 1 base, with 15 bases between the two germline ends. Germline values: CDR1 MNHEY, CDR2 SVGAGI. The CDR3 has 15 residues. The CDR3 protein is CASSPAGQINYGYTF. The DNA for the CDR3 is TGTGCCAGCAGCCCCGCTGGACAGATTAACTATGGCTACACCTTC.

The chain links TRBV27 to TRBJ2-7; TRBD2 matches 7 bases. CDR1 MNHEY and CDR2 SMNVEV come from the germline V gene (reference sequence). The CDR3 extends over 13 amino acids. V gave up 6 bases and J gave up 3 bases; unmatched junction bases: 5. CDR3 DNA sequence: TGTGCCAGCAGCCCCCTAGCGGACTACGAGCAGTACTTC. Translated, it gives CASSPLADYEQYF.

The chain carries TRBV9 and TRBJ2-3; 12 nucleotides agree with TRBD2. V lost 4 bases to trimming and J lost 4 bases; unmatched junction nucleotides: 7. CDR1 SGDLS and CDR2 YYNGEE come from the germline V gene. This CDR3 region has 16 residues. The CDR3 is CASSLRTSGVSDTQYF. CDR3 DNA sequence: TGTGCCAGCAGCCTCCGGACTAGCGGGGTATCAGATACGCAGTATTTT.